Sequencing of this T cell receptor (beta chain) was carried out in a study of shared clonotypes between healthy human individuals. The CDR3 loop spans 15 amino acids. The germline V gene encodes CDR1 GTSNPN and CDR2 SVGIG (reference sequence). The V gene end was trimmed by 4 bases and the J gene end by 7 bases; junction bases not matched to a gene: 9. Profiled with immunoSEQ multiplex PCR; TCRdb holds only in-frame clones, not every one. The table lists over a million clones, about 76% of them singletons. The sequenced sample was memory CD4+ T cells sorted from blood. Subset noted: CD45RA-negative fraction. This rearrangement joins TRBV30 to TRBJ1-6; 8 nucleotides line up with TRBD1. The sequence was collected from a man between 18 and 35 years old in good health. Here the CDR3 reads CAWTGSQGANSPLHF. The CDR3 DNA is TGTGCCTGGACCGGTTCTCAGGGGGCGAATTCACCCCTCCACTTT.